This T cell receptor beta chain was observed in a study of T cells in Graves' hyperthyroidism and ophthalmopathy. Amplified TCR beta CDR3 regions came from RNA transcripts. HTBI primers were employed in a first-round RT-PCR of the TCR CDR3. TCRdb analysed the multiplex PCR reads with MiXCR anew, one entry per CDR3 protein. The table records 600,000 to 800,000 distinct CDR3 sequences, 35% of them present only once. The CDR3 contains 13 residues. In germline, CDR1 is MDHEN, CDR2 SYDVKM. The ends were cut back, 5 bases at V and 2 bases at J, with 10 bases in the middle. The sample was blood. The chain has TRBV28 and TRBJ2-7; D gene unclear. The TCR sequence derives from a woman aged 35 to 49 with Graves' hyperthyroidism. The CDR3 loop reads CASSPQNTYEQYF. The CDR3 bases are TGTGCCAGCAGTCCCCAGAACACCTACGAGCAGTACTTC.